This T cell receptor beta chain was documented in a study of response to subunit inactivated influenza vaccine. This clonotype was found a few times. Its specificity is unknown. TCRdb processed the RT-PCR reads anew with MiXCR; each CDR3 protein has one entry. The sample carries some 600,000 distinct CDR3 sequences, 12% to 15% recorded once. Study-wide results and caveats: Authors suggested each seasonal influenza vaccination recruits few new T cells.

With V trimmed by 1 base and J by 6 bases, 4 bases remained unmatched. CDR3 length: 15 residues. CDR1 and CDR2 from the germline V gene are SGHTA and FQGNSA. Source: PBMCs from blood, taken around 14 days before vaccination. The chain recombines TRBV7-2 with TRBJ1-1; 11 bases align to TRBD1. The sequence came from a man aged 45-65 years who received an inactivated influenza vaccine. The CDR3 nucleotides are TGTGCCAGCAGCTTAGTTGGGACAGGGGGTCCTGAAGCTTTCTTT. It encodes CASSLVGTGGPEAFF.